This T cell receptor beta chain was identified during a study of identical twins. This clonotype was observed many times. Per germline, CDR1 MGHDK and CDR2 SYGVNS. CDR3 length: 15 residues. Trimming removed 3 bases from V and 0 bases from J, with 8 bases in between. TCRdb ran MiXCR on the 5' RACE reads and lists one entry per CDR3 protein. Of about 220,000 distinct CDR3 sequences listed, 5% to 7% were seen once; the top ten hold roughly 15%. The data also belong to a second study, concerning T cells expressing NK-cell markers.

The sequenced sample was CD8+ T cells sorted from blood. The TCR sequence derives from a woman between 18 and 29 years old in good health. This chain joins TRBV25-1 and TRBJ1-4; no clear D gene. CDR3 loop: CASSDAAATNEKLFF. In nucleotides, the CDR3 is TGTGCCAGCAGTGACGCGGCTGCAACTAATGAAAAACTGTTTTTT.